The present T cell receptor (beta chain) was sequenced within a study of early T cells in non-severe SARS-CoV-2 infection. Germline CDR1 reads MRHNA; CDR2 reads SNTAGT. This CDR3 has 15 residues. J lost 2 bases, V lost 3 bases, and 5 bases had no gene match. Unique molecular identifier tags were affixed to discrete cDNA molecules. TCRdb processed the 5' RACE reads anew with MiXCR; each CDR3 protein has one entry. The sample carries more than 25,000 distinct CDR3 sequences, 9% to 10% recorded once. This clonotype was picked up one time. Sequenced material: whole blood. The clonotype comes from an adult who was a healthcare worker with PCR-confirmed SARS-CoV-2 infection or an uninfected control (not recorded which). The rearrangement uses TRBV6-4 and TRBJ2-3; 7 bases align to TRBD1. CDR3 DNA: TGTGCCAGCAGTGAAGGGGGCCTCGTCACAGATACGCAGTATTTT. Its protein product is CASSEGGLVTDTQYF.